These T cell receptor beta chains were read from a single sample in a study of identical twins. MiXCR was run by TCRdb on the 5' RACE reads, yielding one entry per CDR3 protein. This table holds about 700,000 distinct CDR3 sequences, 8.5% to 9.5% found once. This sample was also put to use in a study of yellow fever vaccine responses in identical twins.

Specimen: PBMCs. These receptors were obtained from a woman younger than 30 in good health. Each CDR3 is given with its conserved first and last residue. A D gene is named only where the DNA matches it firmly. Where a row states a size, it is once, few, many or the class of an expanded clone; other rows omit it.

TRBJ2-7,many,TRBD1,TRBV11-1,CASSLPPRGTGVVNEQYF,TGTGCCAGCAGCTTACCCCCCCGCGGGACAGGGGTTGTCAACGAGCAGTACTTC
TRBJ2-5,many,TRBD2,TRBV10-3,CAIQPSGGGETQYF,TGTGCCATCCAGCCTAGCGGAGGCGGGGAGACCCAGTACTTC
TRBJ2-7,-,-,TRBV7-9,CASSQEVGGPDEQYF,TGTGCCAGCAGCCAAGAGGTGGGGGGGCCAGACGAGCAGTACTTC
TRBJ2-7,few,-,TRBV7-9,CASSPREAYEQYF,TGTGCCAGCAGCCCACGGGAAGCTTACGAGCAGTACTTC
TRBJ2-2,few,-,TRBV6-2/TRBV6-3,CASSASRHTGELFF,TGTGCCAGCAGTGCCTCTAGACACACCGGGGAGCTGTTTTTT
TRBJ2-7,few,TRBD2,TRBV5-1,CASSSTSGRAGSYEQYF,TGCGCCAGCAGCTCTACTAGCGGGAGGGCCGGGTCCTACGAGCAGTACTTC
TRBJ2-2,few,TRBD1,TRBV20-1,CSAWDRGSTGELFF,TGCAGTGCCTGGGACAGGGGATCTACCGGGGAGCTGTTTTTT
TRBJ2-2,few,TRBD2,TRBV20-1,CSARLAGMNTGELFF,TGCAGTGCCCGTCTAGCGGGCATGAACACCGGGGAGCTGTTTTTT
TRBJ2-7,-,TRBD1,TRBV20-1,CSARELGQGVAYEQYF,TGCAGTGCTAGAGAACTGGGACAGGGGGTTGCCTACGAGCAGTACTTC
TRBJ1-4,-,TRBD1,TRBV28,CASSKTGGGNEKLFF,TGTGCCAGCAGTAAGACAGGGGGCGGTAATGAAAAACTGTTTTTT
TRBJ2-7,few,TRBD1,TRBV24-1,CATSDLQGQGSYEQYF,TGTGCCACCAGTGATTTGCAAGGACAGGGATCCTACGAGCAGTACTTC
TRBJ1-2,many,-,TRBV9,CASSVGTDYGYTF,TGTGCCAGCAGCGTAGGGACAGACTATGGCTACACCTTC
TRBJ1-5,-,-,TRBV27,CASSHQGRGQPQHF,TGTGCCAGCAGCCACCAGGGAAGGGGTCAGCCCCAGCATTTT
TRBJ2-7,-,-,TRBV3-1,CASSQVPTADYEQYF,TGTGCCAGCAGCCAAGTACCAACGGCGGATTACGAGCAGTACTTC
TRBJ1-4,-,-,TRBV5-6,CASSLTGINEKLFF,TGTGCCAGCAGCTTGACAGGGATTAATGAAAAACTGTTTTTT
TRBJ1-1,many,-,TRBV10-3,CATSQGNTEAFF,TGTGCCACCTCACAGGGGAACACTGAAGCTTTCTTT
TRBJ2-7,few,TRBD2,TRBV4-3,CASSQERSGRKKDEQYF,TGCGCCAGCAGCCAAGAACGGAGCGGGAGGAAGAAAGACGAGCAGTACTTC
TRBJ2-7,-,-,TRBV5-4,CASSLEGARGEQYF,TGTGCCAGCAGCTTGGAGGGGGCGCGGGGCGAGCAGTACTTC
TRBJ1-5,many,-,TRBV6-5,CASINPGIRQPQHF,TGTGCCAGCATTAACCCAGGGATCCGCCAGCCCCAGCATTTT
TRBJ2-7,-,-,TRBV7-2,CASIGGPLSSYEQYF,TGTGCCAGCATCGGGGGGCCCCTAAGCTCCTACGAGCAGTACTTC
TRBJ2-7,-,-,TRBV20-1,CSARAYSRNSEQYF,TGCAGTGCTAGAGCCTACTCTAGAAACTCCGAGCAGTACTTC
TRBJ1-1,-,-,TRBV6-5,CASSYEGRRRTEAFF,TGTGCCAGCAGTTACGAGGGACGCCGGCGGACTGAAGCTTTCTTT
TRBJ1-6,few,-,TRBV28,CASAPYNSPLHF,TGTGCCAGTGCACCATACAATTCACCCCTCCACTTT
TRBJ1-1,few,-,TRBV11-2,CASSLVQGYTEAFF,TGTGCCAGCAGCTTAGTACAGGGATACACTGAAGCTTTCTTT
TRBJ2-7,-,-,TRBV20-1,CSARGDSGSYEQYF,TGCAGTGCTAGGGGGGACAGCGGGTCCTACGAGCAGTACTTC
TRBJ1-1,-,-,TRBV6-2/TRBV6-3,CASSYSEGSEAFF,TGTGCCAGCAGTTACTCGGAGGGAAGTGAAGCTTTCTTT
TRBJ2-5,many,-,TRBV3-1,CASSQDSSRSHNNQYF,TGTGCCAGCAGCCAAGATTCCAGCCGATCCCATAATAATCAGTACTTC
TRBJ2-3,-,-,TRBV6-2/TRBV6-3,CASSYLTSGSGTDTQYF,TGTGCCAGCAGTTACCTGACTAGTGGCAGCGGGACAGATACGCAGTATTTT
TRBJ1-5,many,-,TRBV12-3/TRBV12-4,CASRGDLSNQPQHF,TGTGCCAGCAGGGGGGACTTGTCCAATCAGCCCCAGCATTTT
TRBJ1-4,-,-,TRBV28,CASSLGTRFVTEKLFF,TGTGCCAGCAGTTTGGGGACCCGGTTCGTGACCGAAAAACTGTTTTTT
TRBJ2-1,few,TRBD2,TRBV5-1,CASSPGLAGSSSYNEQFF,TGCGCCAGCAGCCCTGGACTAGCGGGGTCGAGCTCCTACAATGAGCAGTTCTTC
TRBJ2-4,many,-,TRBV12-3/TRBV12-4,CASSLAGNDKYF,TGTGCCAGCAGTTTAGCGGGTAACGATAAGTACTTC
TRBJ1-3,few,-,TRBV12-3/TRBV12-4,CASRRSNSISGNTIYF,TGTGCCAGCAGGCGGTCAAATTCTATCTCTGGAAACACCATATATTTT
TRBJ1-2,-,TRBD1,TRBV28,CASSFPGTAYGYTF,TGTGCCAGCAGTTTTCCGGGGACAGCCTATGGCTACACCTTC
TRBJ2-5,-,TRBD2,TRBV10-3,CAIRTTSGGSETQYF,TGTGCCATCAGGACGACTAGCGGGGGGTCGGAGACCCAGTACTTC
TRBJ1-2,-,-,TRBV12-3/TRBV12-4,CASIKQGSPNYGYTF,TGTGCCAGCATTAAACAGGGATCTCCTAACTATGGCTACACCTTC
TRBJ2-1,many,-,TRBV12-3/TRBV12-4,CAVGAWNEQFF,TGTGCCGTCGGGGCTTGGAATGAGCAGTTCTTC
TRBJ2-1,-,TRBD2,TRBV27,CASSTRLAGVISLYNEQFF,TGTGCCAGCAGTACCCGCCTAGCGGGAGTTATATCCCTCTACAATGAGCAGTTCTTC
TRBJ2-3,few,-,TRBV4-1,CASSRGRKDSPSTDTQYF,TGCGCCAGCAGCCGAGGACGGAAGGACTCCCCAAGCACAGATACGCAGTATTTT
TRBJ1-1,-,-,TRBV24-1,CATSPGGGEAFF,TGTGCCACCAGTCCGGGTGGGGGGGAAGCTTTCTTT
TRBJ2-6,few,-,TRBV28,CASSDPQGSGANVLTF,TGTGCCAGCAGCGACCCACAGGGCTCCGGGGCCAACGTCCTGACTTTC
TRBJ2-5,few,-,TRBV5-6,CASSFGAGRETQYF,TGTGCCAGCAGCTTTGGGGCGGGGAGGGAGACCCAGTACTTC
TRBJ2-1,many,-,TRBV29-1,CSVVLTSGVYNEQFF,TGCAGCGTTGTGCTCACATCTGGGGTGTACAATGAGCAGTTCTTC
TRBJ1-4,few,-,TRBV4-3,CASSLRGANEKLFF,TGCGCCAGCAGCCTCCGTGGGGCTAATGAAAAACTGTTTTTT
TRBJ2-1,-,TRBD2,TRBV6-1,CATEKRLAGENEQFF,TGTGCCACCGAGAAGCGGCTAGCGGGGGAGAATGAGCAGTTCTTC
TRBJ2-3,many,-,TRBV12-3/TRBV12-4,CASSLPGPTQYF,TGTGCCAGCAGTTTGCCGGGCCCTACGCAGTATTTT
TRBJ1-1,few,-,TRBV9,CASSPRSNTEAFF,TGTGCCAGCAGCCCCCGGTCAAACACTGAAGCTTTCTTT
TRBJ2-7,-,TRBD1,TRBV7-2,CASSLARTGGGEQYF,TGTGCCAGCAGCTTAGCGAGGACAGGGGGTGGCGAGCAGTACTTC
TRBJ2-7,many,TRBD2,TRBV27,CASSPKSGSGDEQYF,TGTGCCAGCAGTCCCAAAAGCGGGAGTGGGGACGAGCAGTACTTC
TRBJ2-7,-,-,TRBV5-6,CASSLGSGRREQYF,TGTGCCAGCAGCTTGGGTAGCGGACGGCGCGAGCAGTACTTC
TRBJ2-3,many,-,TRBV24-1,CATSDRTPGATDTQYF,TGTGCCACCAGTGACCGGACACCCGGTGCGACAGATACGCAGTATTTT
TRBJ2-1,many,-,TRBV5-1,CASSLGTRSYNEQFF,TGCGCCAGCAGCTTGGGCACCCGCTCCTACAATGAGCAGTTCTTC
TRBJ2-7,few,TRBD1,TRBV7-2,CASRHTGQGIYEQYF,TGTGCCAGCAGGCATACGGGACAGGGTATCTACGAGCAGTACTTC
TRBJ2-1,-,TRBD2,TRBV19,CASSRKREAVLFF,TGTGCCAGTAGTCGAAAGCGGGAGGCCGTTTTATTCTTC